This T cell receptor (beta chain) was sequenced for a study of blood T cell repertoires in COVID-19. Across the whole study: Italy, Spain and the United States were the sources of the convalescent and acute COVID-19 samples. In each case, the material was cDNA or gDNA derived from T cells, B-cell-depleted T cells, or PBMCs.

Source study methods: Estimation of nucleated cell counts relied on the amplification of reference gene primers. Method: immunoSEQ multiplex PCR; TCRdb's copy keeps in-frame clones and lacks some. D and trimming come from the DNA, and the V and J calls and clone size come from that table. The table includes around 200,000 clones, about 86% detected once. Material: peripheral blood. The source is a man aged 70-80 years with active or convalescent COVID-19.

The CDR3 loop reads CASSPSGTVIDTQYF. CDR3 nucleotide sequence: TGTGCCAGCAGCCCTTCCGGGACAGTTATAGATACGCAGTATTTT. The chain has TRBV7-9 and TRBJ2-3; 7 nucleotides agree with TRBD1. Germline CDR1 and CDR2: SEHNR and FQNEAQ (reference sequence). Trimming removed 5 bases from V and 5 bases from J; junction bases left unmatched: 10. The CDR3 contains 15 residues.